The entry below gives a single T cell receptor beta chain sequence along with its context. These data originate in a study of shared T cell receptors in the human thymus. CDR1 is LNHDA and CDR2 is SQIVND in the germline V gene (reference sequence). The CDR3 is 16 amino acids. V was shortened by 7 bases and J by 0 bases, with 19 bases between the two germline ends. Clones were sequenced by immunoSEQ multiplex PCR, and TCRdb holds only the in-frame ones, with some missing. The sample contains hundreds of thousands of clones, about four fifths of which appear only once. These same records also appear under a second study, on human thymus T cells. That report adds: Finnish infants who were healthy and having corrective surgery for congenital heart defects made up the donors. Corrective cardiac surgery supplied the resected thymus tissue. V and J genes seemed to be used with bias in thymic and blood repertoires. Thymic TCR repertoires of unrelated people reportedly overlapped highly.

The genes are TRBV19 and TRBJ2-7; a possible D gene is TRBD2 (6 bases). The sequenced material came from thymocytes. The source of this sequence is a boy under three years old with a congenital heart defect. CDR3 amino acids: CASTSCTGAFSYEQYF. CDR3 nucleotides: TGTGCCAGTACCAGTTGCACGGGAGCCTTCTCCTACGAGCAGTACTTC.